Each of the 2 T cell receptor beta chains below was sequenced from the same sample in a study of circulating and synovial CD4+ cells in juvenile arthritis. Profiling relied on immunoSEQ multiplex PCR, and the TCRdb table lists in-frame clones only, not all of them. The sample carries about 34,000 clones, over 95% recorded once. The sequenced sample was CD4+ T cells from blood. The receptors originated from a human donor with juvenile idiopathic arthritis.

The V gene is TRBV25-1, the J gene TRBJ1-1; perhaps TRBD1 as D (6 bases). The CDR3 runs 14 residues. V lost 2 bases and J 11 bases, leaving 18 bases between the germline ends. CDR1 is MGHDK, CDR2 SYGVNS, per germline. CDR3 DNA: TGTGCCAGCAGTGAAGCGGGGGGGAGTGGGGGCGCTTTCTTT. It yields the protein CASSEAGGSGGAFF.

The genes are TRBV19 and TRBJ1-1; D remains unclear. V was trimmed by 1 base and J by 0 bases, leaving 6 bases between them. The CDR3 runs 14 residues. Germline V gene sequence: CDR1 LNHDA, CDR2 SQIVND (reference sequence). The CDR3: CASSIGLLNTEAFF. As DNA, the CDR3 is TGTGCCAGTAGTATAGGACTGTTGAACACTGAAGCTTTCTTT.